Below, 11 T cell receptor beta chains from the same sample are listed, as sequenced in a study of post-analysis software for immune sequencing data. These receptors' antigens are unknown. Study observations and caveats: Four or five TRBV segments (TRBV5-6, TRBV5-1 and TRBV20-1 among them) occurred more frequently in patients than in controls.

Tagging with unique molecular identifiers was a feature of the TCR beta cDNA libraries. MiXCR was run by TCRdb on the PCR reads, yielding one entry per CDR3 protein. Here the sample spans approximately 440,000 distinct CDR3 sequences, roughly 45% being singletons. Sequencing was carried out using blood. The receptors were sampled from a girl under 18 with multiple sclerosis.

The chain has TRBV4-2 and TRBJ1-5, with D perhaps TRBD1 (6 bases). Trimming removed 4 bases at V and 6 bases at J, with 13 bases between. Germline CDR1 reads LGHNA; CDR2 reads YNFKEQ. This CDR3 spans 14 amino acids. This CDR3 is CASSPEQGPQPQHF. The CDR3 coding sequence is TGTGCCAGCAGCCCGGAACAGGGCCCTCAGCCCCAGCATTTT.

The genes are TRBV28 and TRBJ1-2; 7 bases align to TRBD1. This CDR3 has 14 residues. J gave up 4 bases and V 3 bases, and 5 bases lay outside the gene matches. Germline CDR1 and CDR2: MDHEN and SYDVKM. The CDR3 DNA sequence: TGTGCCAGCAGTTTCCCTGGGACAGTCTATGGCTACACCTTC. Translation: CASSFPGTVYGYTF.

This clonotype has a handful of counts. The gene calls are TRBV12-3 or TRBV12-4 and TRBJ2-7; 10 bases match TRBD2. The length of the CDR3 is 15 residues. The trim removed 5 bases at V and 3 bases at J, leaving 7 bases unmatched. In DNA, the CDR3 is TGTGCCAGCAGTCCTAGCGGGAGCCTTCTCTACGAGCAGTACTTC. It yields the protein CASSPSGSLLYEQYF.

In its sample, this clonotype was seen a few times. J is TRBJ2-1 and V is TRBV6-5, with TRBD1 matching 10 bases. The V gene's germline CDR1 is MNHEY and CDR2 SVGAGI. V was clipped by 5 bases and J by 0 bases; unmatched bases: 7. The CDR3 loop spans 17 amino acids. DNA for the CDR3: TGTGCCAGCAGTGTCTCGACAGGGGGCTTCTCCTACAATGAGCAGTTCTTC. Amino acids: CASSVSTGGFSYNEQFF.

In its sample, this clonotype was seen a few times. The rearrangement uses TRBV5-6 and TRBJ2-7; perhaps TRBD1 as D (5 bases). Trimming removed 3 bases at V and 2 bases at J, with 9 bases between. The CDR3 loop spans 13 amino acids. Germline values: CDR1 SGHDT, CDR2 YYEEEE. The CDR3 loop is CASSSTVTYEQYF. The CDR3 DNA reads as TGTGCCAGCAGCTCGACAGTGACCTACGAGCAGTACTTC.

A remark on this clonotype: A junction boundary mismatches the germline segment, possibly from a read error. The chain joins TRBV29-1 to TRBJ2-7, with D perhaps matching TRBD2 (5 bases). The CDR3 contains 17 residues. CDR1 is SQVTM and CDR2 is ANQGSEA in the germline V gene. The CDR3 DNA reads TGCAGCGTTCTCGACGGAGGTTTGGCACTGAGCTCCTACAAGCAGTACTTC. It encodes CSVLDGGLALSSYKQYF.

The V and J genes are TRBV7-3 and TRBJ2-1, with D perhaps matching TRBD2 (5 bases). With 0 bases removed from V and 8 bases from J, the gap between germline ends came to 8 bases. This CDR3 comprises 13 residues. The germline V gene encodes CDR1 SGHTA and CDR2 FQGTGA. The CDR3 DNA follows: TGTGCCAGCAGCTTAACCCGGCGGGATGAGCAGTTCTTC. As protein: CASSLTRRDEQFF.

This clonotype was seen a handful of times. This rearrangement joins TRBV6-6 to TRBJ2-5; D not certain. This CDR3 is 15 amino acids long. The V gene lost 2 bases and the J gene lost 2 bases, with 12 bases spanning the gap. Germline V CDR1 and CDR2: MNHNY, SVGAGI (reference sequence). The CDR3 DNA sequence: TGTGCCAGCAGTTACGGGGTGGAGTTACAAGAGACCCAGTACTTC. This sequence encodes CASSYGVELQETQYF.

J is TRBJ2-1 and V is TRBV5-1, with D hard to call. Trimming removed 4 bases from V and 0 bases from J, with 8 bases in between. The CDR3 extends over 14 amino acids. Germline CDR1 reads SGHRS; CDR2 reads YFSETQ. The CDR3 nucleotides read TGCGCCAGCAGCGCAAGTACCTCCTACAATGAGCAGTTCTTC. Protein: CASSASTSYNEQFF. The whole variable domain, remainder taken from reference TRBV5-1 and TRBJ2-1, is KAGVTQTPRYLIKTRGQQVTLSCSPISGHRSVSWYQQTPGQGLQFLFEYFSETQRNKGNFPGRFSGRQFSNSRSEMNVSTLELGDSALYLCASSASTSYNEQFFGPGTRLTVL.

This clonotype came up a few times. The chain carries TRBV6-5 and TRBJ1-1, with D unresolved. This CDR3 has 13 residues. Germline CDR1 and CDR2: MNHEY and SVGAGI. Trimming took off 0 bases at V and 7 bases at J, with 9 bases between the two ends. For the CDR3, the DNA is TGTGCCAGCAGTTACTCTACCGGACTTGAAGCTTTCTTT. As protein: CASSYSTGLEAFF.

V is TRBV29-1 and J is TRBJ2-1, with D possibly matching TRBD2 (6 bases). Looked up from germline, CDR1 is SQVTM and CDR2 is ANQGSEA. V gave up 7 bases and J gave up 4 bases, with 20 bases separating them. This CDR3 is built from 15 residues. CDR3 region: CSADPGLGAYNEQFF. CDR3 sequence (DNA): TGCAGCGCCGACCCGGGACTTGGGGCTTACAATGAGCAGTTCTTC.